A single sample gave rise to the 5 T cell receptor beta chains below, sequenced in a study of a mutant IDH1 vaccine in newly diagnosed glioma. Time point meaning: week 5, during vaccination. Every vaccination contained 300 ug of the mutant IDH1 20-mer peptide and was paired with topical imiquimod. The antigens for these receptors are not known. Generated by immunoSEQ multiplex PCR, the TCRdb table keeps only in-frame clones and is missing some. The sample lists 70,000 to 100,000 clones, roughly nine tenths occurring once. The sequences come from PBMCs, collected from a glioma patient whose treatment included an IDH1 peptide vaccine. These receptors came from a woman in her 50s with glioma.

CDR3 DNA: TGTGCCAGCAGCTTACGGGTGGAAATTGGAAACACCATATATTTT. As protein: CASSLRVEIGNTIYF. The chain joins TRBV7-9 to TRBJ1-3; D is unclear. Germline CDR1 SEHNR, CDR2 FQNEAQ (reference sequence). There are 15 residues in the CDR3. V was trimmed by 2 bases and J by 3 bases, leaving 11 bases between them.

The chain links TRBV10-3 to TRBJ2-7; D remains ambiguous. This CDR3 comprises 12 residues. V lost 4 bases, J lost 3 bases, and 7 bases lay in between. Germline CDR1 is ENHRY and CDR2 is SYGVKD. The CDR3 region is CAISAIDYEQYF. CDR3 DNA: TGTGCCATCAGTGCTATCGACTACGAGCAGTACTTC.

This clone was detected only a few times. The rearrangement uses TRBV7-2 and TRBJ2-7; 8 bases are a match to TRBD1. Looked up from germline, CDR1 is SGHTA and CDR2 is FQGNSA. The CDR3 spans 15 residues. Trimming cost V 5 bases and J 2 bases; bases outside gene matches: 8. The CDR3 DNA reads TGTGCCAGCAGCAAGGACAGGGCGGGGACCTACGAGCAGTACTTC. It encodes CASSKDRAGTYEQYF.

The rearrangement joins TRBV6-6 to TRBJ1-2, with 9 nucleotides matching TRBD1. The CDR3 is 14 amino acids. The J segment lost 2 bases and the V segment lost 6 bases, leaving 4 bases of the junction unmatched. Germline V lookup: CDR1 MNHNY, CDR2 SVGAGI (reference sequence). The chain's CDR3 is CASRRQGGNYGYTF. CDR3 sequence (DNA): TGTGCCAGCAGGAGACAGGGGGGGAACTATGGCTACACCTTC.

The J gene is TRBJ2-7, the V gene TRBV7-9, with 11 bases lining up with TRBD2. The germline CDR1 and CDR2 sequences are SEHNR and FQNEAQ (reference sequence). This CDR3 region has 16 residues. V gave up 4 bases and J gave up 1 base; unmatched junction bases: 6. CDR3 amino acids: CASSSTSGTISYEQYF. In nucleotides, the CDR3 is TGTGCCAGCAGCTCGACTAGCGGGACCATATCCTACGAGCAGTACTTC.